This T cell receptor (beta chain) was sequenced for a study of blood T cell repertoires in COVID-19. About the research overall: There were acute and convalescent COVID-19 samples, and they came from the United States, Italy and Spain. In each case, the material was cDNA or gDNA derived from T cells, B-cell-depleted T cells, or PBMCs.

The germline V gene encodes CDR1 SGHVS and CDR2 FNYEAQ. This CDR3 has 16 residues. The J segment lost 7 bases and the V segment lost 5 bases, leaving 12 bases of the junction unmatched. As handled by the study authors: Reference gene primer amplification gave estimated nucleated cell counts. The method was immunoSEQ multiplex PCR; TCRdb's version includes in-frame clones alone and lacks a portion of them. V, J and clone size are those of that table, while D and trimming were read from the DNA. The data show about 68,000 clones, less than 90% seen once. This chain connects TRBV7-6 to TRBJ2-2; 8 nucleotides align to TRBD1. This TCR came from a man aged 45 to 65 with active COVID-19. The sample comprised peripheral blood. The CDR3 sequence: CASSPSQGARGGELFF. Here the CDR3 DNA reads TGTGCCAGCAGCCCGAGCCAGGGGGCGCGAGGCGGGGAGCTGTTTTTT. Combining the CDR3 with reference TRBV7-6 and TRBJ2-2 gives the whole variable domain GAGVSQSPRYKVTKRGQDVALRCDPISGHVSLYWYRQALGQGPEFLTYFNYEAQQDKSGLPNDRFSAERPEGSISTLTIQRTEQRDSAMYRCASSPSQGARGGELFFGEGSRLTVL.